These 3 T cell receptor beta chains came from one sample sequenced in a study of T-cell reconstitution after alpha-beta-depleted transplantation in children. A library of TCRbeta sequences, prepared with unique molecular identifiers, was generated. TCRdb fed the PCR reads into MiXCR, producing one record per CDR3 protein. The data show under 35,000 distinct CDR3 sequences, with under 8% seen just once and 5.5% to 8% held by the top ten. The specimen comprised PBMCs, mostly from graft donor cells, sampled 180 days after TCRalphabeta/CD19-depleted stem cell transplant. Receptors originate from a male patient under 18 who had a stem cell transplant for acute myeloid leukemia, so the T cells may come from the graft donor.

This clonotype was seen repeatedly, ten times or more. J is TRBJ1-3 and V is TRBV10-3; 9 bases match TRBD1. Germline V lookup: CDR1 ENHRY, CDR2 SYGVKD. The ends lost 6 bases at V and 7 bases at J; junction bases unmatched: 10. The CDR3 covers 15 residues. In DNA, the CDR3 is TGTGCCATCAGGCGGGACAGGGAAAGTCGGAACACCATATATTTT. It encodes CAIRRDRESRNTIYF.

This clonotype was seen ten or more times. The V call is TRBV12-3 or TRBV12-4, the J call TRBJ2-1; 7 nucleotides align to TRBD1. The CDR3 covers 15 residues. V shed 3 bases, J shed 0 bases, and the junction held 2 bases outside the gene matches. CDR3 amino acids: CASSFRGSSYNEQFF. Written as DNA, the CDR3 is TGTGCCAGCAGTTTCAGGGGGAGCTCCTACAATGAGCAGTTCTTC.

This clonotype was observed many times. This chain connects TRBV5-1 to TRBJ2-1; perhaps TRBD2 as D (6 bases). Trimming took 4 bases from V and 2 from J, leaving 16 bases between them. This CDR3 is 16 amino acids long. CDR1 and CDR2 from the germline V gene are SGHRS and YFSETQ. DNA for the CDR3: TGCGCCAGCAGCCCCGGAGGAGGGTCCCCCTACAATGAGCAGTTCTTC. Translation: CASSPGGGSPYNEQFF.